The sequence of this T cell receptor beta chain was determined in a study of lymphopenia after photon versus proton radiotherapy. Repertoires were generated with immunoSEQ multiplex PCR, while TCRdb's copy carries only in-frame clones and drops some. The top ten hold 2.2% of the sample, which has 70,000 or so clones, just under 95% seen once. Germline assignment: CDR1 SGHRS and CDR2 YFSETQ. Trimming pared 0 bases from V and 1 base from J, leaving 7 bases between. This CDR3 has 14 residues. A word on this clone: The antigen is not known.

Study-wide results and limits: Under photons, naive T cells and diversity fell while effector/memory populations rose. After lymphocyte nadir, photon-treated repertoires showed oligoclonal expansion, especially CD8+ Temra.

The genes are TRBV5-1 and TRBJ1-1, with no clear D. The source is a woman aged 40 to 50 with cholangiocarcinoma. Material: peripheral blood, obtained from a patient treated with photon-based radiotherapy. DNA for the CDR3: TGCGCCAGCAGCTTGGGGGCGAGGAACACTGAAGCTTTCTTT. Residues: CASSLGARNTEAFF.